This T cell receptor beta chain was sequenced for a study of regulatory T cells in long-lasting Graves disease. Study outcomes and limitations: Preferential use of TRBV28, TRBJ1-2 and TRBJ2-5 was seen in persistent disease.

This clonotype appeared many times. Its antigen is as yet unknown. Investigators prepared the TCR beta libraries by applying iRepertoire HTBI primers and Arm-PCR of CDR3 regions. One entry per CDR3 protein results from TCRdb running MiXCR on the multiplex PCR reads. Among under 300,000 distinct CDR3 sequences listed, around 20% were seen once. Germline V gene sequence: CDR1 SGHRS, CDR2 YFSETQ. Trimming took off 4 bases at V and 0 bases at J, with 10 bases between the two ends. CDR3 length: 14 amino acids. Time point denoted: newly diagnosed GD, antithyroid drugs for less than 3 months. PBMC-extracted RNA yielded the TCR library.

The material sequenced was peripheral blood mononuclear cells (PBMCs), taken at new diagnosis, from a patient treated with antithyroid drugs. The V gene is TRBV5-1, the J gene TRBJ1-2; D is possibly TRBD1 (5 bases). The TCR sequence derives from a female donor with Graves disease. The DNA for the CDR3 is TGCGCCAGCAGCAGAGACAGAGCTAACTATGGCTACACCTTC. Translated, it gives CASSRDRANYGYTF.